This T cell receptor beta chain is drawn from a study of glioma-infiltrating T cells after dendritic cell vaccination. Across the whole study: Between about 2003 and 2012, patients got autologous tumor lysate-pulsed dendritic cell vaccines. Three intradermal dendritic cell vaccine injections were given every two weeks.

This CDR3 is built from 17 residues. Losses at the gene ends were 1 base for V and 8 bases for J; bases not matched to a gene: 12. Looked up from germline, CDR1 is LGHNA and CDR2 is YNFKEQ. Sample time point: after dendritic cell vaccination, including at tumor progression/relapse. Study conclusions and caveats: Higher TCR clonality did not directly relate to longer survival. Longer survival after dendritic cell vaccination followed higher pretreatment TIL content.

A few counts support this clone. The target antigen is unknown. Sequenced by immunoSEQ multiplex PCR; TCRdb stores in-frame clones only, minus some. The sample lists roughly 60,000 clones, over 65% occurring once. The genes are TRBV4-2 and TRBJ1-2; 11 bases fit TRBD1. This sample comprised blood, obtained after dendritic cell vaccination. The TCR comes from a human donor with glioblastoma. DNA of the CDR3: TGTGCCAGCAGCCAAGGAGGGACAGGGGGTAGAACTGGCGGCTACACCTTC. Amino acids: CASSQGGTGGRTGGYTF.